This T cell receptor beta chain was recovered during a study of metastatic and nonmetastatic thyroid tumors. Thyroid surgery was preceded by no treatment in any patient. A word on this clone: Its specificity is not known.

Study outcomes and limitations: Benign nodules reportedly had significantly lower TCR beta diversity than malignant thyroid tumors in blood and tumor.

TCRdb re-clonotyped the PCR reads via MiXCR. The data contain around 29,000 clones, roughly 19% of them singletons. The sample taken for sequencing was blood. The TCR comes from a female donor with papillary thyroid cancer or a benign thyroid nodule (not recorded which). Some clones in this sample may be carry-over from other donors' samples.

CDR3 DNA sequence: TGTGCCAGCAGGATAACAGGGGAACGCTACAATGAGCAGTTCTTC. Residues: CASRITGERYNEQFF. This chain joins TRBV2 and TRBJ2-1; the match to TRBD1 covers 7 bases. Germline V CDR1 and CDR2: SNHLY, FYNNEI. With 6 bases clipped from V and 3 bases from J, the junction kept 8 bases outside the gene matches. This CDR3 contains 15 residues.